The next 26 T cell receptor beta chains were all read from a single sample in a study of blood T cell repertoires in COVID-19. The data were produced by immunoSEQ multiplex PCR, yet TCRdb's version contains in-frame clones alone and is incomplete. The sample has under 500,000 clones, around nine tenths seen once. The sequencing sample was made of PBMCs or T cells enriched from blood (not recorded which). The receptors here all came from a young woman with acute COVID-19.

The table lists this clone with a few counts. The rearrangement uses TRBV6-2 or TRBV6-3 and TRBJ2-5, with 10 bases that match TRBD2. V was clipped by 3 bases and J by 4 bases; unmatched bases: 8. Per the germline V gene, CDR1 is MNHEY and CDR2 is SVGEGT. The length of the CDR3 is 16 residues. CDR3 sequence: CASSYVSSGGRETQYF. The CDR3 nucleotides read TGTGCCAGCAGTTATGTGTCTAGCGGGGGTAGAGAGACCCAGTACTTC.

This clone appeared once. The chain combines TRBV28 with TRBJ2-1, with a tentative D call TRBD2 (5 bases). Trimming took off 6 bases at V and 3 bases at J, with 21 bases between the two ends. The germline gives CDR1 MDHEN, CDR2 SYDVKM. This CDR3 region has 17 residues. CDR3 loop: CASRDRRRSIGYNEQFF. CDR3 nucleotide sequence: TGTGCCAGCAGGGACCGTCGGAGGAGTATCGGCTACAATGAGCAGTTCTTC. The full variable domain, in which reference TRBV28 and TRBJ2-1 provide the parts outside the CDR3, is DVKVTQSSRYLVKRTGEKVFLECVQDMDHENMFWYRQDPGLGLRLIYFSYDVKMKEKGDIPEGYSVSREKKERFSLILESASTNQTSMYLCASRDRRRSIGYNEQFFGPGTRLTVL.

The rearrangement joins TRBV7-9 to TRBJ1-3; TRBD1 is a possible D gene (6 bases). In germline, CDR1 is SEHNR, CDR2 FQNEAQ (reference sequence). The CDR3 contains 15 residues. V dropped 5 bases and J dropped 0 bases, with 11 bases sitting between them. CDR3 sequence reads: CASSAGTNSGNTIYF. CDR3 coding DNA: TGTGCCAGCAGCGCCGGGACAAACTCTGGAAACACCATATATTTT.

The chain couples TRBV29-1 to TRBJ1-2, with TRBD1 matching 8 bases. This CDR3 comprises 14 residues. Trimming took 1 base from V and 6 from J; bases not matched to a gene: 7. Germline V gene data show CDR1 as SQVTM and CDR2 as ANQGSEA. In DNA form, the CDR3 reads TGCAGCGTTGAAGTTGCAGGGGGCGGGGATGGCTACACCTTC. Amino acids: CSVEVAGGGDGYTF.

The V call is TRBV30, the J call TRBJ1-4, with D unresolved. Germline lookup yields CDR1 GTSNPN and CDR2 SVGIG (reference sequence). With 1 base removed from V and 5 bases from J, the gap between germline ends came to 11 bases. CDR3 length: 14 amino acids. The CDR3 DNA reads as TGTGCCTGGAGTGGAGCCAGGCGAAATGAAAAACTGTTTTTT. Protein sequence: CAWSGARRNEKLFF.

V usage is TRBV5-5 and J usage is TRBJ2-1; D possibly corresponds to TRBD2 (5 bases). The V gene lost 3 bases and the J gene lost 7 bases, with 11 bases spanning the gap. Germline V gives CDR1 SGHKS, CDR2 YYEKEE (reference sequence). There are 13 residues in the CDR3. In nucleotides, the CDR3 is TGTGCCAGCAGCTACACTAGTTTGAATGAGCAGTTCTTC. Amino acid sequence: CASSYTSLNEQFF.

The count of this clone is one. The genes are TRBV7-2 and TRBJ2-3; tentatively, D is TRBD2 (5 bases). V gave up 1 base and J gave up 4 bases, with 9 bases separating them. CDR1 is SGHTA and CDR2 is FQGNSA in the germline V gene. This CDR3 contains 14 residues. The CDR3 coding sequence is TGTGCCAGCAGCTTAGGGACTCAATCAGATACGCAGTATTTT. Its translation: CASSLGTQSDTQYF.

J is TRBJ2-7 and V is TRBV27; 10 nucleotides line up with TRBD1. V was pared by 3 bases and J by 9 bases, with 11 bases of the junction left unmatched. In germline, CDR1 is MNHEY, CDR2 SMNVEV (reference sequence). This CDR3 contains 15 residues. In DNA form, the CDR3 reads TGTGCCAGCAGTTTCAGACAGGGGGCGGGACTTGGGCAGTACTTC. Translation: CASSFRQGAGLGQYF.

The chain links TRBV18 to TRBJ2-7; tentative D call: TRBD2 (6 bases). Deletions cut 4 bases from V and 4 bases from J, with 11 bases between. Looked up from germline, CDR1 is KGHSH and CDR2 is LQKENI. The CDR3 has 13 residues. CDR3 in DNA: TGTGCCAGCTCACGAGGGACTTCTTACGAGCAGTACTTC. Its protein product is CASSRGTSYEQYF.

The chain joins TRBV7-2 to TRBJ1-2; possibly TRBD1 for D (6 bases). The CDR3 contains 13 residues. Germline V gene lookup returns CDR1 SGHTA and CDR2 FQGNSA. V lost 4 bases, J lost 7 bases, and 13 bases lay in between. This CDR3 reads CASSYEGVGGYTF. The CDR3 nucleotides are TGTGCCAGCAGCTATGAGGGGGTAGGTGGCTACACCTTC.

CDR3 sequence reads: CASSQTRGQPQHF. In DNA, the CDR3 is TGCGCCAGCAGCCAGACCCGGGGTCAGCCCCAGCATTTT. The chain employs TRBV4-3 and TRBJ1-5; D remains unclear. CDR1 is LGHNA and CDR2 is YSLEER in the germline V gene. This CDR3 spans 13 amino acids. The V gene lost 3 bases and the J gene lost 6 bases, with 9 bases spanning the gap.

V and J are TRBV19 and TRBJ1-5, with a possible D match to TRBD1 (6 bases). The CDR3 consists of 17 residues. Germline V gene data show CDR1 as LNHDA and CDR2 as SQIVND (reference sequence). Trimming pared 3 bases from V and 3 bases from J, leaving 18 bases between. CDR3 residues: CASSINRENVDNQPQHF. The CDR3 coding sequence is TGTGCCAGTAGTATTAACAGGGAAAACGTCGACAATCAGCCCCAGCATTTT.

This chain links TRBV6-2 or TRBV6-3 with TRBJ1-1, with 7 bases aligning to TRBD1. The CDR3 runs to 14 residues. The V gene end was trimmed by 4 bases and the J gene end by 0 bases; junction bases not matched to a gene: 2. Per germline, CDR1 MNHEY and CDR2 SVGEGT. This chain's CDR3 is CASSLDRMNTEAFF. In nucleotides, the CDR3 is TGTGCCAGCAGTTTGGACAGGATGAACACTGAAGCTTTCTTT.

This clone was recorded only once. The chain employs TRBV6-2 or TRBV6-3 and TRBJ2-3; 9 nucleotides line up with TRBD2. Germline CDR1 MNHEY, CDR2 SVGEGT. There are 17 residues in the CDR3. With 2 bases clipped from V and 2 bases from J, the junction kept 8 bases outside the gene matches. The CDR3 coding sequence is TGTGCCAGCAGTTACGGGGCAGCGGGAGGCTTCACAGATACGCAGTATTTT. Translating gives CASSYGAAGGFTDTQYF.

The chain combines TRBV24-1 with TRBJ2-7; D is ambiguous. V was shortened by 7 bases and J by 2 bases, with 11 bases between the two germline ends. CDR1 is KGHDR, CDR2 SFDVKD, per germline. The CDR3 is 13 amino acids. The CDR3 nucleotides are TGTGCCACCAGGTCGACGACAACCTACGAGCAGTACTTC. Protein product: CATRSTTTYEQYF.

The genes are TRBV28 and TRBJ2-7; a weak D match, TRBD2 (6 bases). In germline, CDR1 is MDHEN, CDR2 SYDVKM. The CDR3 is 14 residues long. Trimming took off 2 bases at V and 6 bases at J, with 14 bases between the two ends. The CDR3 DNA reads TGTGCCAGCAGTTTACCGGGACTCCCGACCGAGCAGTACTTC. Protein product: CASSLPGLPTEQYF.

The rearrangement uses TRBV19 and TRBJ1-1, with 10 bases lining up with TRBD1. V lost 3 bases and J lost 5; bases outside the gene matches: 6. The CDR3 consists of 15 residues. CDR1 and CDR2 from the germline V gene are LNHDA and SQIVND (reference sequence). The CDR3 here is CASSIDRGRRTEAFF. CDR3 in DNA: TGTGCCAGTAGTATCGACAGGGGGCGGAGGACTGAAGCTTTCTTT.

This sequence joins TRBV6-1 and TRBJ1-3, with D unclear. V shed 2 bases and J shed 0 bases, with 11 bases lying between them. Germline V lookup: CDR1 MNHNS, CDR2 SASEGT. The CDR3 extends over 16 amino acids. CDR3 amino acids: CASSEQRLSSGNTIYF. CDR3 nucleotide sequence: TGTGCCAGCAGTGAACAACGGTTGAGCTCTGGAAACACCATATATTTT.

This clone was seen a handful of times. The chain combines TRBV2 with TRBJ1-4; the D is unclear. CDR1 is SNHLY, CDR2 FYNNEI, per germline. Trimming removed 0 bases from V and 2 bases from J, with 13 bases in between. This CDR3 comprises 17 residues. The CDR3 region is CASSEAPPTRTNEKLFF. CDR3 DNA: TGTGCCAGCAGTGAAGCCCCGCCGACACGGACTAATGAAAAACTGTTTTTT.

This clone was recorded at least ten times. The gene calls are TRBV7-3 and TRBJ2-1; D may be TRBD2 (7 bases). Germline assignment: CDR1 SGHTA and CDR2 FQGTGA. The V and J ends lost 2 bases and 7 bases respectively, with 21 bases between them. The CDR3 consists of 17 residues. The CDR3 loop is CASSLYPLRGGENEQFF. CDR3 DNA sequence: TGTGCCAGCAGCTTATACCCCCTTAGGGGGGGGGAAAATGAGCAGTTCTTC.

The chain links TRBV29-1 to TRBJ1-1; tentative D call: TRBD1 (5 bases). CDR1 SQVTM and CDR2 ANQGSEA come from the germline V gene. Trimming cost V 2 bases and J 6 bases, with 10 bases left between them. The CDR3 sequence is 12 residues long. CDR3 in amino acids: CSVERGIAEAFF. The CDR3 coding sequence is TGCAGCGTTGAAAGGGGAATAGCTGAAGCTTTCTTT. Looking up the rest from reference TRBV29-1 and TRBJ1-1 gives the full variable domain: SAVISQKPSRDICQRGTSLTIQCQVDSQVTMMFWYRQQPGQSLTLIATANQGSEATYESGFVIDKFPISRPNLTFSTLTVSNMSPEDSSIYLCSVERGIAEAFFGQGTRLTVV.

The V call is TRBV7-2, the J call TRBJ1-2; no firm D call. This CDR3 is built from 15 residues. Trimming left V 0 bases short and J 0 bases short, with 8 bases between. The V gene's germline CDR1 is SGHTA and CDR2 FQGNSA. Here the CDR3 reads CASSLAGITNYGYTF. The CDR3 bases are TGTGCCAGCAGCTTAGCGGGCATCACTAACTATGGCTACACCTTC. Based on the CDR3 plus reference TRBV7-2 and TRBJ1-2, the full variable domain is GAGVSQSPSNKVTEKGKDVELRCDPISGHTALYWYRQSLGQGLEFLIYFQGNSAPDKSGLPSDRFSAERTGGSVSTLTIQRTQQEDSAVYLCASSLAGITNYGYTFGSGTRLTVV.

CDR3 DNA: TGTGCTAGTGGGGACCACAGGTTCACTGAAGCTTTCTTT. Its translation: CASGDHRFTEAFF. The rearrangement links TRBV12-5 to TRBJ1-1; D possibly corresponds to TRBD1 (5 bases). Trimming cost V 6 bases and J 4 bases, with 12 bases left between them. Germline-derived CDR1 and CDR2 are LGHNT and FRNRAP. This CDR3 comprises 13 residues.

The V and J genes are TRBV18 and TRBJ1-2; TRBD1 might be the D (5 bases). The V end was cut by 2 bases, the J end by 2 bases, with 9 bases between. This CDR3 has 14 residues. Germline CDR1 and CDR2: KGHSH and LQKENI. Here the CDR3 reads CASSPDSKNYGYTF. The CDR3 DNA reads TGTGCCAGCTCACCAGACAGTAAAAACTATGGCTACACCTTC.

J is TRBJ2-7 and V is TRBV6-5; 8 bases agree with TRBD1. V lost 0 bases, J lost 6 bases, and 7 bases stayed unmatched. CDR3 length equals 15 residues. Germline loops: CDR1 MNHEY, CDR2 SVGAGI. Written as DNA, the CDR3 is TGTGCCAGCAGTTACTCTGTGGGACAGGCCCTCGAGCAGTACTTC. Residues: CASSYSVGQALEQYF.

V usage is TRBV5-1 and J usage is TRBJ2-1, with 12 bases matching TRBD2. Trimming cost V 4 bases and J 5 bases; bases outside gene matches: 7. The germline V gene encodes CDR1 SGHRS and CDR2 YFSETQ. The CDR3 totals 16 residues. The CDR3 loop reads CASSPSGGGGDNEQFF. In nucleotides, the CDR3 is TGCGCCAGCAGCCCTAGCGGGGGGGGAGGCGACAATGAGCAGTTCTTC. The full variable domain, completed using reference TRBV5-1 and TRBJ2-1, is KAGVTQTPRYLIKTRGQQVTLSCSPISGHRSVSWYQQTPGQGLQFLFEYFSETQRNKGNFPGRFSGRQFSNSRSEMNVSTLELGDSALYLCASSPSGGGGDNEQFFGPGTRLTVL.